There are many counts of the clone carrying this TCR beta chain. Its antigen is currently unknown. Indicated time point: longitudinal time-point 3. Individuals who volunteered at a blood bank located in Maryland, USA, made up the group of healthy controls. CDR1 and CDR2 from the germline V gene are WSHSY and SAAADI. The CDR3 is 14 residues long. Trimming removed 4 bases from V and 3 bases from J, with 12 bases in between. MiXCR was run by TCRdb on the 5' RACE reads, yielding one entry per CDR3 protein. Of roughly 57,000 distinct CDR3 sequences listed, approximately 8.4% are singletons. This specimen belongs to a study of neurological immune-mediated disorders. Study-wide points: None of the CDR3 amino acid sequences of expanded clones were shared across subjects, and this suggested private repertoires in all groups.

V and J are TRBV10-2 and TRBJ1-1; D gene ambiguous. This receptor was taken from a woman aged 40 to 55 in good health. What was sequenced was PBMCs. The CDR3 nucleotides are TGCGCCAGCAGTGGGCCGGGAGCGGACACTGAAGCTTTCTTT. The encoded protein is CASSGPGADTEAFF.